The 10 T cell receptor beta chains given below trace back to one sample, sequenced in a study of blood T cell repertoires in COVID-19. Using immunoSEQ multiplex PCR, the repertoire was profiled, and TCRdb retains in-frame clones only, with some absent. The table includes 25,000 to 30,000 clones, 85% to 90% detected once. The sample comprised peripheral blood. These receptor sequences come from a man between 70 and 80 years old with active COVID-19.

The chain uses TRBV6-4 and TRBJ1-1; D is perhaps TRBD1 (6 bases). CDR3 length: 13 amino acids. Germline assignment: CDR1 MRHNA and CDR2 SNTAGT. V was cut by 6 bases and J by 4 bases, with 12 bases left in between. The CDR3 spells CASSRGGLTEAFF. As DNA, the CDR3 is TGTGCCAGCAGCCGCGGGGGCCTCACTGAAGCTTTCTTT.

The chain has TRBV4-3 and TRBJ1-1, with D possibly being TRBD1 (5 bases). V was clipped by 0 bases and J by 8 bases, with 16 bases between them. The CDR3 is 15 amino acids. The V gene's germline CDR1 is LGHNA and CDR2 YSLEER. CDR3 in DNA: TGCGCCAGCAGCCAAGACTGGCAGGGAGGTTCAGAAGCTTTCTTT. Translating it yields CASSQDWQGGSEAFF.

This chain connects TRBV7-2 to TRBJ2-7; D gene unclear. CDR1 is SGHTA and CDR2 is FQGNSA in the germline V gene. CDR3 size: 15 residues. Trimming pared 4 bases from V and 0 bases from J, leaving 13 bases between. CDR3 sequence (DNA): TGTGCCAGCAGCTCCCAGGTGACCAGCTCCTACGAGCAGTACTTC. Encoded protein: CASSSQVTSSYEQYF. Full variable domain (remainder filled in from reference TRBV7-2 and TRBJ2-7): GAGVSQSPSNKVTEKGKDVELRCDPISGHTALYWYRQSLGQGLEFLIYFQGNSAPDKSGLPSDRFSAERTGGSVSTLTIQRTQQEDSAVYLCASSSQVTSSYEQYFGPGTRLTVT.

J is TRBJ2-5 and V is TRBV2, with 8 bases matching TRBD2. Per germline, CDR1 SNHLY and CDR2 FYNNEI. V lost 8 bases and J lost 7; bases outside the gene matches: 12. This CDR3 has 14 residues. CDR3 sequence: CASSRGARGATQYF. For the CDR3, the DNA is TGTGCCAGCTCGCGGGGGGCCAGGGGAGCGACCCAGTACTTC.

The chain combines TRBV27 with TRBJ2-3; the D is unclear. CDR1 is MNHEY, CDR2 SMNVEV, per germline (reference sequence). The CDR3 loop spans 13 amino acids. V lost 6 bases, J lost 0 bases, and 7 bases lay in between. The CDR3 loop reads CASRPTSTDTQYF. CDR3 bases: TGTGCCAGCAGACCTACCAGCACAGATACGCAGTATTTT.

V is TRBV19 and J is TRBJ2-5; 7 bases map to TRBD2. Germline CDR1 is LNHDA and CDR2 is SQIVND (reference sequence). V lost 5 bases, J lost 4 bases, and 4 bases stayed unmatched. The CDR3 spans 13 residues. The CDR3: CASSVTSVETQYF. DNA of the CDR3: TGTGCCAGTAGTGTCACTAGCGTAGAGACCCAGTACTTC. The whole variable domain, remainder taken from reference TRBV19 and TRBJ2-5, is DGGITQSPKYLFRKEGQNVTLSCEQNLNHDAMYWYRQDPGQGLRLIYYSQIVNDFQKGDIAEGYSVSREKKESFPLTVTSAQKNPTAFYLCASSVTSVETQYFGPGTRLLVL.

The chain has TRBV5-4 and TRBJ1-6; 12 positions match TRBD1. The CDR3 has 15 amino acids. From germline, CDR1 is SGHNT and CDR2 YYREEE (reference sequence). J gave up 9 bases and V 2 bases, and 3 bases lay outside the gene matches. Here the CDR3 reads CASSFGGQGASPLHF. CDR3 bases: TGTGCCAGCAGCTTCGGGGGACAGGGGGCTTCACCCCTCCACTTT.

The V and J genes are TRBV29-1 and TRBJ1-1; D not certain. V lost 4 bases, J lost 1 base, and 7 bases lay in between. The CDR3 has 12 amino acids. Per germline, CDR1 SQVTM and CDR2 ANQGSEA. Written as DNA, the CDR3 is TGCAGCGTTGCGGTCCCGAACACTGAAGCTTTCTTT. Translating gives CSVAVPNTEAFF.

This rearrangement joins TRBV2 to TRBJ2-2, with D perhaps matching TRBD2 (5 bases). Germline CDR1 SNHLY, CDR2 FYNNEI. The CDR3 has 15 amino acids. V gave up 7 bases and J gave up 6 bases, with 18 bases separating them. The CDR3 spells CASNMEAGLPGELFF. The CDR3 nucleotides read TGTGCCAGCAATATGGAGGCAGGTCTCCCCGGGGAGCTGTTTTTT.

The CDR3 is CAFSSGGGPAWKYNEQFF. The CDR3 DNA sequence: TGTGCCTTCAGCTCGGGGGGCGGGCCCGCCTGGAAATACAATGAGCAGTTCTTC. The V call is TRBV30, the J call TRBJ2-1; tentative D call: TRBD2 (7 bases). V dropped 7 bases and J dropped 4 bases, with 29 bases sitting between them. This CDR3 has 18 residues. Germline assignment: CDR1 GTSNPN and CDR2 SVGIG (reference sequence).